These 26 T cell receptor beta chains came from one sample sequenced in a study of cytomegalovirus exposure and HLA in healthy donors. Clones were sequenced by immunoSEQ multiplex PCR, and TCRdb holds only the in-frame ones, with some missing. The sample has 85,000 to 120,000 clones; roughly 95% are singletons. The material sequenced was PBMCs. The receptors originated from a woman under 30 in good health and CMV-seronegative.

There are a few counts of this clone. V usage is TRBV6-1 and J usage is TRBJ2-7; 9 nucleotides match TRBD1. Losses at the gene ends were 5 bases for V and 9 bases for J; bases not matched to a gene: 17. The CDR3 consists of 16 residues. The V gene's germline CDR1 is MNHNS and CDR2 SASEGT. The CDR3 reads CASSQDPGQGRSRQYF. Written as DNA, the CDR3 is TGTGCCAGCAGTCAAGATCCGGGACAGGGAAGATCACGGCAGTACTTC.

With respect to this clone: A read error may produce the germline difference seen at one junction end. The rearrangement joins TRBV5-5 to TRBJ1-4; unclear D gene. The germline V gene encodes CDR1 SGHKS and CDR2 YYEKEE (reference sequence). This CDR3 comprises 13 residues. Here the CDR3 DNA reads TGTGCCAGCAGCTCCGGGGTGCAGAAAACGTTGGTTTTT. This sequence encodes CASSSGVQKTLVF.

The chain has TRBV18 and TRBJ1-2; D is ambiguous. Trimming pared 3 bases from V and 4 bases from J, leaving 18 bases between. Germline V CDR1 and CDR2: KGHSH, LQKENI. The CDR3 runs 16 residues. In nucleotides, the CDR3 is TGTGCCAGCTCACCGCTCGACCCTCGCGGTGGCTATGGCTACACCTTC. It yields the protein CASSPLDPRGGYGYTF.

The chain's CDR3 is CASSGSGGAKDTQYF. In nucleotides, the CDR3 is TGTGCCAGCAGTGGTAGCGGGGGGGCCAAAGATACGCAGTATTTT. The V and J genes are TRBV2 and TRBJ2-3; 11 nucleotides line up with TRBD2. The germline CDR1 and CDR2 sequences are SNHLY and FYNNEI. V was clipped by 4 bases and J by 5 bases; unmatched bases: 5. This CDR3 spans 15 amino acids.

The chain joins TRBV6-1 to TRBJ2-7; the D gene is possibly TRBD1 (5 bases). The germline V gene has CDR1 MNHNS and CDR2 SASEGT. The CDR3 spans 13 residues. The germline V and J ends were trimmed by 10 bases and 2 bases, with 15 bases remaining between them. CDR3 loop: CATSLGVPYEQYF. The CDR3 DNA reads TGTGCCACCTCGTTAGGGGTCCCCTACGAGCAGTACTTC.

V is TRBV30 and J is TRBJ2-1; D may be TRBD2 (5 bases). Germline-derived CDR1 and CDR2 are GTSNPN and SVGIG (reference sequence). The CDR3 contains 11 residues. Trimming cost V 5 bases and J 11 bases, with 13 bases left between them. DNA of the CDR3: TGTGCCTGGGTTCGCGAGGGCCAGCAGTTCTTC. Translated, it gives CAWVREGQQFF.

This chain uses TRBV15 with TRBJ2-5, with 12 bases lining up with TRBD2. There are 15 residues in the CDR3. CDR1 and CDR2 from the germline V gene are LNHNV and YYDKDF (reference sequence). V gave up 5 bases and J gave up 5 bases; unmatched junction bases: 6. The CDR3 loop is CATSLTSGGTETQYF. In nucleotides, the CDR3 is TGTGCCACCAGCTTGACTAGCGGGGGAACGGAGACCCAGTACTTC.

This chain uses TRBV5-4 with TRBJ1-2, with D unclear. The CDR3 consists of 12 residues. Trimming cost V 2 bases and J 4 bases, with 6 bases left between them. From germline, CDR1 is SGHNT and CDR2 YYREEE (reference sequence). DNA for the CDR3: TGTGCCAGCAGCTTAGCTAGCTATGGCTACACCTTC. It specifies CASSLASYGYTF.

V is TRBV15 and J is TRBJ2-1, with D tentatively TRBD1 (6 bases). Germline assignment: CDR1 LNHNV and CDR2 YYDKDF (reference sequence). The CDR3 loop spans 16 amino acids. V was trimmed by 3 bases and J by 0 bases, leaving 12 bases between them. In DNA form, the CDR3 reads TGTGCCACCAGCAGGAGAGGGGGAAACTCCTACAATGAGCAGTTCTTC. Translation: CATSRRGGNSYNEQFF. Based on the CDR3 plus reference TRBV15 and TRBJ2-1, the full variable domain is DAMVIQNPRYQVTQFGKPVTLSCSQTLNHNVMYWYQQKSSQAPKLLFHYYDKDFNNEADTPDNFQSRRPNTSFCFLDIRSPGLGDTAMYLCATSRRGGNSYNEQFFGPGTRLTVL.

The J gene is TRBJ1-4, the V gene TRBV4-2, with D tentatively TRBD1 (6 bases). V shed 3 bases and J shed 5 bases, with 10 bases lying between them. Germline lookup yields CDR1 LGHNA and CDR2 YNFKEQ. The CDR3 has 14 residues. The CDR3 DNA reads TGTGCCAGCAGCCACCCGGGACACAATGAAAAACTGTTTTTT. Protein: CASSHPGHNEKLFF.

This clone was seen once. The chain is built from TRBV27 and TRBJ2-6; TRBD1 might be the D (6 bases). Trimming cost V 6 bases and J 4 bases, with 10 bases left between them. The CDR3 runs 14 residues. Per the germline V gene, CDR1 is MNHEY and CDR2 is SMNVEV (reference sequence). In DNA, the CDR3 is TGTGCCAGCAGCACAGGGTTAGGGGCCAACGTCCTGACTTTC. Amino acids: CASSTGLGANVLTF.

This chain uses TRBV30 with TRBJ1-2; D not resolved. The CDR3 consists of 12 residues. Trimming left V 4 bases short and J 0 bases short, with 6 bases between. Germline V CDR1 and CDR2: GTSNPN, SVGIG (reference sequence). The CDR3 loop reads CAWKDTNYGYTF. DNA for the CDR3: TGTGCCTGGAAAGACACTAACTATGGCTACACCTTC. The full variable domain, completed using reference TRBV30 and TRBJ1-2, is SQTIHQWPATLVQPVGSPLSLECTVEGTSNPNLYWYRQAAGRGLQLLFYSVGIGQISSEVPQNLSASRPQDRQFILSSKKLLLSDSGFYLCAWKDTNYGYTFGSGTRLTVV.

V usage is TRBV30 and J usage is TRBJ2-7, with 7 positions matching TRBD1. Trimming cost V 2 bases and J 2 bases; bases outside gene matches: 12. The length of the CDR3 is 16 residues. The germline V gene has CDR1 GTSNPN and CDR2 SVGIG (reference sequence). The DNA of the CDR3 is TGTGCCTGGAGTCCCCTTTTAGGGACAGTTACCTACGAGCAGTACTTC. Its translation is CAWSPLLGTVTYEQYF.

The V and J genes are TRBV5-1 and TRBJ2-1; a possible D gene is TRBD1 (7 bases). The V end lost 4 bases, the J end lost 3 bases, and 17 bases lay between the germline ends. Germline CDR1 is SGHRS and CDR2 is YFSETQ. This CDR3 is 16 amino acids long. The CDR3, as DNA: TGCGCCAGCAGCCTGGCCCAGGGGGGCAACTACAATGAGCAGTTCTTC. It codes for CASSLAQGGNYNEQFF.

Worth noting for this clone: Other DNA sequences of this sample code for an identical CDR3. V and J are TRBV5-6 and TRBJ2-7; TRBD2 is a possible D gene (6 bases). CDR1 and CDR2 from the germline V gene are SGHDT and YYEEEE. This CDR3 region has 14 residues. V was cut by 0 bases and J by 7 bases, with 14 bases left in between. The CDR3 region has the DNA TGTGCCAGCAGCTTGGGGAGGAGGGGTAGTGAGCAGTACTTC. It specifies CASSLGRRGSEQYF.

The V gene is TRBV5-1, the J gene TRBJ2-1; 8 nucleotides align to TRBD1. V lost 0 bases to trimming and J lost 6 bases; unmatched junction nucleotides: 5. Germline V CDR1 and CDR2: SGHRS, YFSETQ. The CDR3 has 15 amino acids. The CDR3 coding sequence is TGCGCCAGCAGCTTGGTAGGACAGGGTTTCAATGAGCAGTTCTTC. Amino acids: CASSLVGQGFNEQFF.

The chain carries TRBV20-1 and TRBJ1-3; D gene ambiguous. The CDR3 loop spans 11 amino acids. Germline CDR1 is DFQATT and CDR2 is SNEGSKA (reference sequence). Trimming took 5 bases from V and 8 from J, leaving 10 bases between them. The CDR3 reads CSALSVDTIYF. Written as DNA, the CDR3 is TGCAGTGCTCTTTCTGTCGACACCATATATTTT.

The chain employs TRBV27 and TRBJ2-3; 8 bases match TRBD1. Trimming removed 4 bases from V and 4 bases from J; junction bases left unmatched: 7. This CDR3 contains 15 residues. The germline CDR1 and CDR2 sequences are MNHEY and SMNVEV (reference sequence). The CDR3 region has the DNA TGTGCCAGCAGTTGGACAGGGACGATGGCAGATACGCAGTATTTT. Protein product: CASSWTGTMADTQYF.

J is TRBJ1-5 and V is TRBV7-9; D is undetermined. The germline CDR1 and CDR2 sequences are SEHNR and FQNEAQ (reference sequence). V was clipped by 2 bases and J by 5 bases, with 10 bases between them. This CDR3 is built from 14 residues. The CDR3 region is CASSLTETHQPQHF. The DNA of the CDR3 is TGTGCCAGCAGCTTAACGGAGACCCATCAGCCCCAGCATTTT.

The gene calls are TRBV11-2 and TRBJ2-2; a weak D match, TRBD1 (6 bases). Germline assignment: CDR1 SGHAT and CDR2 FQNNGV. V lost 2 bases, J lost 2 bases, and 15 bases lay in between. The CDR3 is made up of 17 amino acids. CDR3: CASSLRGLGSNTGELFF. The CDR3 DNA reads TGTGCCAGCAGCTTAAGGGGGTTGGGCAGCAACACCGGGGAGCTGTTTTTT.

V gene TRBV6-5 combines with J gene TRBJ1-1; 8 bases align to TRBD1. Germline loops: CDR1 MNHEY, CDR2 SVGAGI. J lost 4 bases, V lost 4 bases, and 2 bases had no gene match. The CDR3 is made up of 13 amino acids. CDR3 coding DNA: TGTGCCAGCAGTTGGACAGGGTTCACTGAAGCTTTCTTT. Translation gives CASSWTGFTEAFF.

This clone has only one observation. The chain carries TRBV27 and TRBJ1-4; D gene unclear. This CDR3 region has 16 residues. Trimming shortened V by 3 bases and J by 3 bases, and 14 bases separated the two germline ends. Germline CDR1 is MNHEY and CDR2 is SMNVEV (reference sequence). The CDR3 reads CASSFFRDQANEKLFF. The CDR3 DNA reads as TGTGCCAGCAGTTTTTTTCGGGATCAGGCTAATGAAAAACTGTTTTTT.

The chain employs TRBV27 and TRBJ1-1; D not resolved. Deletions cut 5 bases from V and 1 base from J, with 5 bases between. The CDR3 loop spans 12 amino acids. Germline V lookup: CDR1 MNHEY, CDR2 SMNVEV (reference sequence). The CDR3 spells CASSPGNTEAFF. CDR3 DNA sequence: TGTGCCAGCAGTCCGGGGAACACTGAAGCTTTCTTT.

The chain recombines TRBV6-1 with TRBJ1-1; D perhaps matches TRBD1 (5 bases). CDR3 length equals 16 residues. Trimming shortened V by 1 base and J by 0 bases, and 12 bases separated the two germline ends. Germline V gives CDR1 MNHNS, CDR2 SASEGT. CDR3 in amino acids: CASSEGLTGLNTEAFF. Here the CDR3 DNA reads TGTGCCAGCAGTGAAGGACTTACAGGTTTGAACACTGAAGCTTTCTTT.

The DNA of the CDR3 is TGTGCCAGTTGGGGGGAGGAGGGGCATTCCTATGGCTACACCTTC. This translates into CASWGEEGHSYGYTF. The rearrangement uses TRBV19 and TRBJ1-2, with a weak D call TRBD1 (5 bases). The CDR3 covers 15 residues. Germline assignment: CDR1 LNHDA and CDR2 SQIVND (reference sequence). Trimming took off 8 bases at V and 4 bases at J, with 20 bases between the two ends.

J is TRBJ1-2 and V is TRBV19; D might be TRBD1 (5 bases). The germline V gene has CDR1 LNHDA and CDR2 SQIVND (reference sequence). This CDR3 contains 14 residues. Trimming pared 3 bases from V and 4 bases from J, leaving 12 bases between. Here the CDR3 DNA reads TGTGCCAGTAGTATGAACCCAGACAGCTATGGCTACACCTTC. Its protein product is CASSMNPDSYGYTF. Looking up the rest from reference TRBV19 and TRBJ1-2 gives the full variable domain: DGGITQSPKYLFRKEGQNVTLSCEQNLNHDAMYWYRQDPGQGLRLIYYSQIVNDFQKGDIAEGYSVSREKKESFPLTVTSAQKNPTAFYLCASSMNPDSYGYTFGSGTRLTVV.